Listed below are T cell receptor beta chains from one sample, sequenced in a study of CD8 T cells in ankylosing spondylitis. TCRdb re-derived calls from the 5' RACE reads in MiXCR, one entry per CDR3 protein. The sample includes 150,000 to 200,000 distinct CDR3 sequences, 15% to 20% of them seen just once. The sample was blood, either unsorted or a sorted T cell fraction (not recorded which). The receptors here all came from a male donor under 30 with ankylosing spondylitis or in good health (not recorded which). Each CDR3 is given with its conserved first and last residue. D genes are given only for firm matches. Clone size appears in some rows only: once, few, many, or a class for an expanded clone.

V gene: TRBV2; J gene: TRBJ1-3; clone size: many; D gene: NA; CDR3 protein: CASVSGPGISGNTIYF; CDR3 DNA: TGTGCCAGCGTGTCAGGTCCCGGGATATCTGGAAACACCATATATTTT
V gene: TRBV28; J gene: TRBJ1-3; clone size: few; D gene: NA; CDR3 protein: CASSHEGRGGNTIYF; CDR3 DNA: TGTGCCAGCAGTCACGAGGGACGAGGGGGAAACACCATATATTTT
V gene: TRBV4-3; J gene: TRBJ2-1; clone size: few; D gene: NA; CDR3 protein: CASSPEGVSSYNEQFF; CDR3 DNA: TGCGCCAGCAGCCCTGAGGGGGTAAGCTCCTACAATGAGCAGTTCTTC
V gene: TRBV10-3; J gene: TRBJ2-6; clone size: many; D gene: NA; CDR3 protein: CAISERLTGANVLTF; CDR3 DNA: TGTGCCATCAGTGAACGGCTGACTGGGGCCAACGTCCTGACTTTC
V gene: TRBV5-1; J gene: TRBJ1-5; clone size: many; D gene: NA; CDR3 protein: CASSLSSGSNQPQHF; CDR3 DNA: TGCGCCAGCAGCTTGTCGTCCGGAAGCAATCAGCCCCAGCATTTT
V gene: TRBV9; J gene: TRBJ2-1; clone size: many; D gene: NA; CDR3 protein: CASGEGTAYNEQFF; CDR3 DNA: TGTGCCAGCGGCGAGGGGACCGCCTACAATGAGCAGTTCTTC
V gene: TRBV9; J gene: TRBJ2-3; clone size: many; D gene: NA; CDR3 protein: CASETGRRLADTQYF; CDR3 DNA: TGTGCCAGCGAGACCGGACGACGACTGGCAGATACGCAGTATTTT
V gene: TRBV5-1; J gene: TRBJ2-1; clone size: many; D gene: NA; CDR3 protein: CASSLDKPSGYNEQFF; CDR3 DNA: TGCGCCAGCAGCTTGGATAAGCCCTCGGGGTACAATGAGCAGTTCTTC
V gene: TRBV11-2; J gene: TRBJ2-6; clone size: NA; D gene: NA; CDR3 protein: CASSLEGAVNVLTF; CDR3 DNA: TGTGCCAGCAGCTTAGAAGGGGCGGTCAACGTCCTGACTTTC
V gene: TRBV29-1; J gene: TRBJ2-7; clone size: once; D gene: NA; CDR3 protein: CSVPGTGLTYEQYF; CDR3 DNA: TGCAGCGTTCCAGGGACGGGACTTACCTACGAGCAGTACTTC
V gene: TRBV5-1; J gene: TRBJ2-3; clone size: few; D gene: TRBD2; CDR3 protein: CASSLSLAGSQDTQYF; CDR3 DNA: TGCGCCAGCAGCTTATCCCTAGCGGGATCCCAAGATACGCAGTATTTT
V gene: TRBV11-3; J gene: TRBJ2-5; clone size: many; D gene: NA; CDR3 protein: CASSPKYF; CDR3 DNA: TGTGCCAGCAGCCCAAAGTACTTC
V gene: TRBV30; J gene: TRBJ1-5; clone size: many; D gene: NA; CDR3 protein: CAWSSGAVSNQPQHF; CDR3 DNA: TGTGCCTGGAGTTCTGGGGCGGTTAGCAATCAGCCCCAGCATTTT
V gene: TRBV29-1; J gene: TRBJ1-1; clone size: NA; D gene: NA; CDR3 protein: CSGSENTEAFF; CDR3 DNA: TGCAGCGGCTCAGAGAACACTGAAGCTTTCTTT
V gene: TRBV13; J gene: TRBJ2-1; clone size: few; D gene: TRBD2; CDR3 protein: CASSSLAGSPYNEQFF; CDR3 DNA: TGTGCCAGCAGCTCCCTAGCGGGTTCCCCCTACAATGAGCAGTTCTTC
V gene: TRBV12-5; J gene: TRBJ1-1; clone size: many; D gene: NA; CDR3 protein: CASGNGMNTEAFF; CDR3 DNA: TGTGCTAGTGGCAACGGAATGAACACTGAAGCTTTCTTT
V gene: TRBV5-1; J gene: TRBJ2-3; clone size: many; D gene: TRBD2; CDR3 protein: CASSSGTSGGGDTQYF; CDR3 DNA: TGCGCCAGCAGTTCCGGGACTAGCGGGGGCGGGGATACGCAGTATTTT
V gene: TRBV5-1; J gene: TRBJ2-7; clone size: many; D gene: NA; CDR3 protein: CASSLAGGPRDEQYF; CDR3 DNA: TGCGCCAGCAGCTTGGCGGGGGGCCCCCGGGACGAGCAGTACTTC
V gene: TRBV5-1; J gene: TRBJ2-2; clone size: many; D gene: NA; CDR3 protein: CASSLGTKLTGELFF; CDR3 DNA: TGCGCCAGCAGCTTGGGGACTAAACTCACCGGGGAGCTGTTTTTT
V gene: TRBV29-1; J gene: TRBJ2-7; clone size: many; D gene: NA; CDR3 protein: CSVARVNEQYF; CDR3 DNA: TGCAGCGTTGCCAGGGTCAACGAGCAGTACTTC
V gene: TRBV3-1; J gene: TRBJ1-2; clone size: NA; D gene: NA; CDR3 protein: CASSHVANYGYTF; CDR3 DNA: TGTGCCAGCAGCCATGTGGCTAACTATGGCTACACCTTC
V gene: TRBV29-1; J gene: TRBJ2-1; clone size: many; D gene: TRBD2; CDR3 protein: CSALGARERVEQFF; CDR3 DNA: TGCAGCGCCCTCGGGGCGCGGGAGAGGGTTGAGCAGTTCTTC
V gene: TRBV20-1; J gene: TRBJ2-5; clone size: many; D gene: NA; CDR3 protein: CSAFSIGARPQETQYF; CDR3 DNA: TGCAGTGCCTTCTCCATCGGGGCTAGGCCCCAAGAGACCCAGTACTTC
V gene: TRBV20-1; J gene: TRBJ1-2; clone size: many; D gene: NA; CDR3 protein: CSARVRVGYGYTF; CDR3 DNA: TGCAGTGCGCGGGTCAGGGTGGGCTATGGCTACACCTTC
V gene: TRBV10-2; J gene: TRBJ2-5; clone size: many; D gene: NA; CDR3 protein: CASSGRLQETQYF; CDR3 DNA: TGCGCCAGCAGCGGACGATTGCAAGAGACCCAGTACTTC
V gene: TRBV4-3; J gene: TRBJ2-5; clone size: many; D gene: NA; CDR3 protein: CASSQDVGYQETQYF; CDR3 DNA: TGCGCCAGCAGCCAAGATGTAGGGTACCAAGAGACCCAGTACTTC
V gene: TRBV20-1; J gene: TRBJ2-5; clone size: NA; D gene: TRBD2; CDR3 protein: CSARDGGGAQETQYF; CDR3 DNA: TGCAGTGCTAGAGATGGGGGAGGGGCCCAAGAGACCCAGTACTTC
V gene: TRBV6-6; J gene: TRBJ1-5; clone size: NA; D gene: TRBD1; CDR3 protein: CASRGQGANQPQHF; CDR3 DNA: TGTGCCAGCAGGGGACAGGGGGCTAATCAGCCCCAGCATTTT
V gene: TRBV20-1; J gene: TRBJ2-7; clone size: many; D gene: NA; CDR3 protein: CSAPRHSYEQYF; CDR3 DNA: TGCAGTGCACCCCGACACTCCTACGAGCAGTACTTC
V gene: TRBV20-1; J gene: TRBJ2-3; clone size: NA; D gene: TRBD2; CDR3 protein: CSARGGLAGVGDTQYF; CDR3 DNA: TGCAGTGCTAGGGGAGGTCTAGCGGGAGTCGGAGATACGCAGTATTTT
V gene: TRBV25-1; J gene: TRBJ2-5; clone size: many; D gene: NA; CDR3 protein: CASGPLETQYF; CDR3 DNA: TGTGCCAGCGGTCCTTTGGAGACCCAGTACTTC
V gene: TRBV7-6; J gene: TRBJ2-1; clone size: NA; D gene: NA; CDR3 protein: CASSQSSGSYNEQFF; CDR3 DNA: TGTGCCAGCAGCCAAAGCTCGGGATCCTACAATGAGCAGTTCTTC
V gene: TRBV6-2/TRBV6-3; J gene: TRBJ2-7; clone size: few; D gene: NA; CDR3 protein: CASTQGMNEQYF; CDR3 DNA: TGTGCCAGTACCCAGGGGATGAACGAGCAGTACTTC
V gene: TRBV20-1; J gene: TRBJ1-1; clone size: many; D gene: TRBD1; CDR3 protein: CSASRGGPLGDTEAFF; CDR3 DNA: TGCAGTGCTTCCAGGGGGGGACCCCTAGGGGACACTGAAGCTTTCTTT
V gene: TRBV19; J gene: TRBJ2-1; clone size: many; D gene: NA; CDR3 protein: CASNGRAYNEQFF; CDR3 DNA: TGTGCCAGTAATGGCAGGGCCTACAATGAGCAGTTCTTC